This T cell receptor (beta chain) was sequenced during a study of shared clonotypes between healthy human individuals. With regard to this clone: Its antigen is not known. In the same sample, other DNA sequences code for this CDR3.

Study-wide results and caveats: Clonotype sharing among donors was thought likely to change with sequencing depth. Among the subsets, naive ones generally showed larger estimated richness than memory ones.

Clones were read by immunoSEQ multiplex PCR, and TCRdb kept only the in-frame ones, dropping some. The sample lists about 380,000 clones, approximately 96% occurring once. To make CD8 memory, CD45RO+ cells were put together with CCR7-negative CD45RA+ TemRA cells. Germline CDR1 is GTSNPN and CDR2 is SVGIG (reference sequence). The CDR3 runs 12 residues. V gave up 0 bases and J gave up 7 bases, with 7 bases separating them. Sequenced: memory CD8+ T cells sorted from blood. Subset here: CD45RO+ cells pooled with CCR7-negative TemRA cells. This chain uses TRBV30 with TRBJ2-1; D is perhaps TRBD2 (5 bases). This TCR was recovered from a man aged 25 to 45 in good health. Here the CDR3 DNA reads TGTGCCTGGAGTGTACGGGGTAATGAGCAGTTCTTC. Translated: CAWSVRGNEQFF.